This T cell receptor (beta chain) derives from a study of CD8+CD57+ T cells in acquired aplastic anemia. Across the study: On average, sorted CD4+ and CD8+ cells gave 3 to 3.5 ug of DNA. Study-level findings and limits: Overlap between patients and controls comprised about 28 CD8+ CDR3 sequences. CD8+ Simpson's diversity in patients was not significantly different from that in controls.

Genomic DNA served as template for TCR beta VDJ and CDR3 profiling. Via MiXCR, TCRdb re-called the reads, giving one row per CDR3 protein. In the table there are about 120,000 distinct CDR3 sequences, 58% of which are singletons. Regarding this clonotype: What it recognizes is unknown.

Patients chosen for sequencing had shown CD8+CD57+ cell expansion by flow cytometry. With no exception, the patients had severe acquired aplastic anemia. The CDR3 length is 13 residues. Germline CDR1 and CDR2: SGHTA and FQGNSA. V was pared by 4 bases and J by 7 bases, with 3 bases of the junction left unmatched. The material sequenced was sorted CD4+, CD8+, or CD8+CD57+ T cells (not recorded which) from PBMCs. The chain carries TRBV7-2 and TRBJ2-1; 8 nucleotides align to TRBD2. The sequence was obtained from a human donor with aplastic anemia. The CDR3 protein is CASSSRGGNEQFF. The CDR3 bases are TGTGCCAGCAGCTCCCGGGGGGGTAATGAGCAGTTCTTC.